These T cell receptor beta chains were read from a single sample in a study of cytomegalovirus exposure and HLA in healthy donors. Clones were read by immunoSEQ multiplex PCR, and TCRdb kept only the in-frame ones, dropping some. This sample has some 84,000 clones; 55% to 65% occur once, and the top ten carry about 15%. Source material: PBMCs. The origin of the receptors is a woman aged 40 to 50 in good health and CMV-seropositive. CDR3s include the opening cysteine and the closing phenylalanine or tryptophan. A D gene is named only where the DNA matches it firmly. Clone size, where shown, is once, few, many, or a class for clones that have expanded.

size | J | V | D | DNA | CDR3
- | TRBJ1-1 | TRBV10-3 | - | TGTGCCATCAGTGACCCCAAGAACACTGAAGCTTTCTTT | CAISDPKNTEAFF
few | TRBJ2-7 | TRBV28 | - | TGTGCCAGCAGCATTACCGGGGAGATAAGAAGCGAGCAGTACTTC | CASSITGEIRSEQYF
- | TRBJ2-6 | TRBV23-1 | - | TGCGCCAGCAATCCACAGGATCCACCTATGCGACCTGAGGCCAACGTCCTGACTTTC | CASNPQDPPMRPEANVLTF
many | TRBJ1-4 | TRBV4-3 | - | TGCGCCAGCAGCCAAGTACGACAGTTCAATGAAAAACTGTTTTTT | CASSQVRQFNEKLFF
few | TRBJ2-6 | TRBV19 | TRBD1 | TGTGCCAGTAGTATTCTCAGAGGACAGGCGAACGTCCTGACTTTC | CASSILRGQANVLTF
- | TRBJ2-5 | TRBV5-1 | TRBD1 | TGCGCCAGCAGCTCCAGACAGGGCCGGGAGACCCAGTACTTC | CASSSRQGRETQYF
- | TRBJ1-1 | TRBV30 | TRBD1 | TGTGCCGGGGACAGGGGGGGGACTGAAGCTTTCTTT | CAGDRGGTEAFF
- | TRBJ2-7 | TRBV7-2 | - | TGTGCCAGCAGCTTCCTGACTACCTACTACGAGCAGTACTTC | CASSFLTTYYEQYF
- | TRBJ2-3 | TRBV27 | - | TGTGCCAGCGCGTGGAGCGCGAAAACAGATACGCAGTATTTT | CASAWSAKTDTQYF
- | TRBJ2-2 | TRBV11-2 | TRBD2 | TGTGCCAGCAGCTTAGCTAGCGGGCCTACCGGGGAGCTGTTTTTT | CASSLASGPTGELFF
once | TRBJ1-2 | TRBV10-3 | TRBD1 | TGTGCCATCAGTGAGTCGGGACAGGGCCTTACTAACTATGGCTACACCTTC | CAISESGQGLTNYGYTF
once | TRBJ2-2 | TRBV28 | - | TGTGCCAGCAGTTTTAGTAACACCGGGGAGCTGTTTTTT | CASSFSNTGELFF
few | TRBJ1-1 | TRBV9 | - | TGTGCCAGCAGCGGTCCTAGTAGTGTTTATGAAGCTTTCTTT | CASSGPSSVYEAFF
- | TRBJ2-7 | TRBV10-1 | TRBD1 | TGCGCCAGCAGTGACCAGGGGGCGACCCTCGAGCAGTACTTC | CASSDQGATLEQYF
- | TRBJ1-1 | TRBV29-1 | TRBD1 | TGCAGCGTTCGACAGGGGGCCGTGGACACTGAAGCTTTCTTT | CSVRQGAVDTEAFF
- | TRBJ2-3 | TRBV4-1 | TRBD2 | TGCGCCAGCAGCCCCCTCGGGACTAGCGGGCGATACACAGATACGCAGTATTTT | CASSPLGTSGRYTDTQYF
- | TRBJ1-3 | TRBV5-1 | - | TGCGCCAGCAGCTTGGTAGCCCAACCCGGAAACACCATATATTTT | CASSLVAQPGNTIYF
- | TRBJ1-1 | TRBV19 | - | TGTGCCAGTAGTATCCCCACGGGGAACACTGAAGCTTTCTTT | CASSIPTGNTEAFF
- | TRBJ1-1 | TRBV5-1 | TRBD1 | TGCGCCAGCAGCTCCGAACCCCGACAGGGGGGATGGGTGGTACGGAACACTGAAGCTTTCTTT | CASSSEPRQGGWVVRNTEAFF
- | TRBJ1-1 | TRBV9 | - | TGTGCCAGCAGCGCGTTCGCGGGCACTGAAGCTTTCTTT | CASSAFAGTEAFF
- | TRBJ2-2 | TRBV5-8 | - | TGTGCCAGCAGCTTGACAGAGAACACCGGGGAGCTGTTTTTT | CASSLTENTGELFF
- | TRBJ2-1 | TRBV28 | - | TGTGCCAGCAGTTTCCCGAGCTCCTACAATGAGCAGTTCTTC | CASSFPSSYNEQFF